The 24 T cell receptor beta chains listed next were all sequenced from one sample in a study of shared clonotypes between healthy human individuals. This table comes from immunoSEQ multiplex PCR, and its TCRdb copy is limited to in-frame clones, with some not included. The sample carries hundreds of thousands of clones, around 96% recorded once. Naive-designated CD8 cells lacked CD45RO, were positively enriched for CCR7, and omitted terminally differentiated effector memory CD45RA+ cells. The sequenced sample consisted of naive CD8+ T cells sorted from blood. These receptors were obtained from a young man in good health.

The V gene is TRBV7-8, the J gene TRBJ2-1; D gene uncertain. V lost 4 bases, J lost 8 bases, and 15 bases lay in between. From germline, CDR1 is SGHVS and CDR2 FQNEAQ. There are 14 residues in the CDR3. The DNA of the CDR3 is TGTGCCAGCAGCTCGACGCCAATGTGGGATGAGCAGTTCTTC. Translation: CASSSTPMWDEQFF.

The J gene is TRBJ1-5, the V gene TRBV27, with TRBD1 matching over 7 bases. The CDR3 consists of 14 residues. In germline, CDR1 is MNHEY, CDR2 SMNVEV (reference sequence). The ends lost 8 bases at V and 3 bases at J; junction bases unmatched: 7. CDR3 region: CASAPGQTNQPQHF. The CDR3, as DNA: TGTGCCAGCGCACCGGGACAGACCAATCAGCCCCAGCATTTT.

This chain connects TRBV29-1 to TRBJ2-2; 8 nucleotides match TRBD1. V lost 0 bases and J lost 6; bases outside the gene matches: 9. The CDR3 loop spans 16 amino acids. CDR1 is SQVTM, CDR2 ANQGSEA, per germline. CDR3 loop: CSVEDGSGQGAGELFF. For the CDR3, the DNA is TGCAGCGTTGAAGATGGTTCTGGACAGGGAGCCGGGGAGCTGTTTTTT.

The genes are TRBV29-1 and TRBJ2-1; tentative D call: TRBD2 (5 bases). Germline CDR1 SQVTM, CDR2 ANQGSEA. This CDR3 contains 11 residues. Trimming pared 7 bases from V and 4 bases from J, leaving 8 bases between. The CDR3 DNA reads TGCAGCGGCGGGCTGTACAATGAGCAGTTCTTC. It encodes CSGGLYNEQFF.

In DNA form, the CDR3 reads TGTGCCAGCAGCCACTCCGAAAGGACTAGCGGAAACACCGGGGAGCTGTTTTTT. Its translation: CASSHSERTSGNTGELFF. The J gene is TRBJ2-2, the V gene TRBV5-4, with 10 positions matching TRBD2. The CDR3 consists of 18 residues. Trimming took 4 bases from V and 2 from J; bases not matched to a gene: 11. The germline CDR1 and CDR2 sequences are SGHNT and YYREEE (reference sequence).

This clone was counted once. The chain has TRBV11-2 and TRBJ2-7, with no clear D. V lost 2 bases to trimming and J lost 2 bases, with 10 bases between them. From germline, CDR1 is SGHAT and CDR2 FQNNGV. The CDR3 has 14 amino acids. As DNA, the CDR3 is TGTGCCAGCAGCTTATGGACGGGCACCTACGAGCAGTACTTC. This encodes CASSLWTGTYEQYF.

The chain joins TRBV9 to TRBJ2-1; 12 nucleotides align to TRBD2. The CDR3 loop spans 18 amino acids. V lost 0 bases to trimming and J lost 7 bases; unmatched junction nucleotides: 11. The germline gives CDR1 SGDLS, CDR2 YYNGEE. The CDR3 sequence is CASSVGVLAGGPGNEQFF. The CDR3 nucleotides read TGTGCCAGCAGCGTAGGAGTACTAGCGGGAGGCCCGGGGAATGAGCAGTTCTTC.

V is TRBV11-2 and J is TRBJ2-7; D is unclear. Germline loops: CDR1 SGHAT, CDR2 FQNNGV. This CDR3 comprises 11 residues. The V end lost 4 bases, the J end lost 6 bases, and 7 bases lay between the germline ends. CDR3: CASSSLIEQYF. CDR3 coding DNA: TGTGCCAGCAGCTCCTTAATCGAGCAGTACTTC.

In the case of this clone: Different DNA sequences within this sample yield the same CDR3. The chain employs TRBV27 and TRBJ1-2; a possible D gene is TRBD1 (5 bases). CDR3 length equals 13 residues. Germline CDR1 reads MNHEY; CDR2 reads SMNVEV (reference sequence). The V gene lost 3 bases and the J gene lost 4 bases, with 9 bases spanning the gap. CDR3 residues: CASSLGTGYGYTF. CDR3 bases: TGTGCCAGCAGTTTGGGGACCGGCTATGGCTACACCTTC.

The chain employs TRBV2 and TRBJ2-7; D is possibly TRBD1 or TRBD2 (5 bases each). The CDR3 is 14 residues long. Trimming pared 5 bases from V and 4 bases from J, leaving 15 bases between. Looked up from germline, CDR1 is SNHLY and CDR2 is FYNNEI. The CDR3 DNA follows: TGTGCCAGCAGTCCGGGACGGTATGAATACGAGCAGTACTTC. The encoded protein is CASSPGRYEYEQYF.

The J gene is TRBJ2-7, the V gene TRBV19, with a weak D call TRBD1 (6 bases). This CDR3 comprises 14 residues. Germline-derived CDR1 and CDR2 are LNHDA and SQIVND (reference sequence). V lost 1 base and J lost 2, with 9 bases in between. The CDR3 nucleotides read TGTGCCAGTAGTATAGCCAAGGGGGCCTACGAGCAGTACTTC. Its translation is CASSIAKGAYEQYF.

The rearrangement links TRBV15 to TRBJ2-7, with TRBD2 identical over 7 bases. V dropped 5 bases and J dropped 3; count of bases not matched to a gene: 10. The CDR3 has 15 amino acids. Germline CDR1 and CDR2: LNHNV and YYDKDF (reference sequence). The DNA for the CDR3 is TGTGCCACCAGCGGGCGAGGTAGCGGGCTCTACGAGCAGTACTTC. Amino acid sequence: CATSGRGSGLYEQYF.

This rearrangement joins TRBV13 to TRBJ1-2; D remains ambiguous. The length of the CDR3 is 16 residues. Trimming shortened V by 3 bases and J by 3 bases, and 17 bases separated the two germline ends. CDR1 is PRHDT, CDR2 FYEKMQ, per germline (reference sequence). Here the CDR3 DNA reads TGTGCCAGCAGCTTTACGGGTGGGGTTACTGACTATGGCTACACCTTC. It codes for CASSFTGGVTDYGYTF.

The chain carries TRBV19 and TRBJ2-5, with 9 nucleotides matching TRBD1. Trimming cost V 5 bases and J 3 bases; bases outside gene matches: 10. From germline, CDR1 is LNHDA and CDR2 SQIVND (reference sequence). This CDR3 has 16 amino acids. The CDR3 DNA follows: TGTGCCAGTAGTCTCGGGACAGGGTATCTGGAAGAGACCCAGTACTTC. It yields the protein CASSLGTGYLEETQYF.

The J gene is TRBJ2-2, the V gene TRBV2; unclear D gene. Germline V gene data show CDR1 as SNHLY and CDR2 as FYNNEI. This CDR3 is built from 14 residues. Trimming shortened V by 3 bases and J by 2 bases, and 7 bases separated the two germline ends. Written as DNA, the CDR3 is TGTGCCAGCAGTGACCCCGGTAACACCGGGGAGCTGTTTTTT. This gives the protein CASSDPGNTGELFF.

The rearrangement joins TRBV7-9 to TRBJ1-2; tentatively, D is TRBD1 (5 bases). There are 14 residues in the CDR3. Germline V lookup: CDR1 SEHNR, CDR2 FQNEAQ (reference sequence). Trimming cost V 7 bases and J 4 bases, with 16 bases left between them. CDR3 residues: CASTPGGGIYGYTF. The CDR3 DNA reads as TGTGCCAGCACCCCCGGGGGAGGGATCTATGGCTACACCTTC. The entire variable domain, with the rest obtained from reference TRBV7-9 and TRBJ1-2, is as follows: DTGVSQNPRHKITKRGQNVTFRCDPISEHNRLYWYRQTLGQGPEFLTYFQNEAQLEKSRLLSDRFSAERPKGSFSTLEIQRTEQGDSAMYLCASTPGGGIYGYTFGSGTRLTVV.

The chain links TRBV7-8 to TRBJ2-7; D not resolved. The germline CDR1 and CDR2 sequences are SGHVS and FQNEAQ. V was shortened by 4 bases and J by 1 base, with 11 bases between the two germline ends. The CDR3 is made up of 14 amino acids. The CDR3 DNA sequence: TGTGCCAGCAGCTACTCCGGGTCTTCCTACGAGCAGTACTTC. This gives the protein CASSYSGSSYEQYF.

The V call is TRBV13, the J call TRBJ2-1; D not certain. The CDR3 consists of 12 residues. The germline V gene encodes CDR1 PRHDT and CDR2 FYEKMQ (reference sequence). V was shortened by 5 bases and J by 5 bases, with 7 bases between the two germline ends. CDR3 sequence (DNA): TGTGCCAGCAGCCCCAATAACAATGAGCAGTTCTTC. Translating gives CASSPNNNEQFF.

In DNA, the CDR3 is TGTGCCAGTTCCCAGGGGATTGTCTACGAGCAGTACTTC. As protein: CASSQGIVYEQYF. V and J are TRBV19 and TRBJ2-7, with D possibly being TRBD1 (6 bases). The CDR3 covers 13 residues. Trimming removed 8 bases at V and 3 bases at J, with 14 bases between. In germline, CDR1 is LNHDA, CDR2 SQIVND (reference sequence).

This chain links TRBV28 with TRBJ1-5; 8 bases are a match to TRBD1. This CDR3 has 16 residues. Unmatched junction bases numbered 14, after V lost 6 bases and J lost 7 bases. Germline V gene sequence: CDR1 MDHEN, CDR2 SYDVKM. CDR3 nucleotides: TGTGCCAGCAGCCTTGGCCGCAGGGGGCTGAGACAGCCCCAGCATTTT. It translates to CASSLGRRGLRQPQHF.

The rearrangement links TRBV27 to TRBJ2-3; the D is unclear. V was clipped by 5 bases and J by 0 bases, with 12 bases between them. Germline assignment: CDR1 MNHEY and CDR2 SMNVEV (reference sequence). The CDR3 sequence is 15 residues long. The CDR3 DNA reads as TGTGCCAGCAGTCCCGCAGGTGCGAGCACAGATACGCAGTATTTT. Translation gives CASSPAGASTDTQYF.

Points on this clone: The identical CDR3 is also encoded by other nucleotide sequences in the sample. The CDR3 region has the DNA TGTGCCAGCAGCCTGAACACCGGGGAGCTGTTTTTT. Translated: CASSLNTGELFF. The V and J genes are TRBV9 and TRBJ2-2; D not certain. Trimming pared 4 bases from V and 1 base from J, leaving 2 bases between. Germline CDR1 and CDR2: SGDLS and YYNGEE. This CDR3 has 12 residues.

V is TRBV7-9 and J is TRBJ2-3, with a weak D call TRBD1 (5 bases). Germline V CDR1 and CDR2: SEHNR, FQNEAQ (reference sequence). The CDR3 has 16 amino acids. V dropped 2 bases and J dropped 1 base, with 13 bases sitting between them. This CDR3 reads CASSLYPEGGTDTQYF. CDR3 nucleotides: TGTGCCAGCAGCTTATACCCAGAAGGGGGCACAGATACGCAGTATTTT. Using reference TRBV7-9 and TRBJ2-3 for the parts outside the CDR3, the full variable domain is DTGVSQNPRHKITKRGQNVTFRCDPISEHNRLYWYRQTLGQGPEFLTYFQNEAQLEKSRLLSDRFSAERPKGSFSTLEIQRTEQGDSAMYLCASSLYPEGGTDTQYFGPGTRLTVL.

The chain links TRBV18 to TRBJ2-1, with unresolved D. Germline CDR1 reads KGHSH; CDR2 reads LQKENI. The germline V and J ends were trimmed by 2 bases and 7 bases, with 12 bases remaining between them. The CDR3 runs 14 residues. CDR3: CASSPYETFNEQFF. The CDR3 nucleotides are TGTGCCAGCTCACCATATGAAACTTTTAATGAGCAGTTCTTC.